This T cell receptor (beta chain) was captured in a study of cytomegalovirus exposure and HLA in healthy donors. Findings of the study overall: Presence/absence analyses took donor sequencing depth as roughly uniform.

CDR3 size: 14 residues. Trimming shortened V by 6 bases and J by 3 bases, and 14 bases separated the two germline ends. The germline CDR1 and CDR2 sequences are LNHDA and SQIVND (reference sequence). This clone was recorded a few times. The antigen remains unidentified. PCR involved 60 Vbeta and 13 Jbeta primers. Sequencing used immunoSEQ multiplex PCR; TCRdb keeps in-frame clones, though not all of them. This sample yields over 80,000 clones, of which roughly four fifths are seen a single time; roughly 5.1% belongs to the top ten. V is TRBV19 and J is TRBJ1-2; weak D call: TRBD1 (5 bases). Sequenced sample: PBMCs. The receptor comes from a man aged 35-49 years in good health and CMV-seropositive. The CDR3 sequence: CASSSGRGDYGYTF. Written as DNA, the CDR3 is TGTGCCAGTAGCTCCGGTAGGGGCGACTATGGCTACACCTTC.